Below, 16 T cell receptor beta chains from the same sample are listed, as sequenced in a study of radiotherapy plus CTLA-4 blockade in lung cancer. Sequencing used immunoSEQ multiplex PCR; TCRdb keeps in-frame clones, though not all of them. The sample has under 50,000 clones, 65% to 90% seen once; the top ten hold around a fifth. The sequencing here drew on peripheral blood, taken from a patient treated with radiotherapy plus ipilimumab. Receptors were obtained from a human donor with non-small cell lung cancer whose response to radiotherapy plus ipilimumab could not be evaluated.

This clone was observed once. The rearrangement joins TRBV1 to TRBJ1-2; TRBD1 is taken as the D call from the table, unchecked against the DNA. TRBV1 is recorded as a pseudogene. This CDR3 comprises 14 residues. CDR3 bases: TGCACCAGCAGCCAAGCCTGGGGACACCATGGCTACACCTTC. Its protein is CTSSQAWGHHGYTF.

CDR3 in amino acids: CASSDRPGGGDEQYF. CDR3 in DNA: TGTGCCAGCAGTGACCGGCCTGGGGGAGGGGACGAGCAGTACTTC. The rearrangement joins TRBV2 to TRBJ2-7, with 7 nucleotides matching TRBD2. V lost 3 bases, J lost 5 bases, and 10 bases stayed unmatched. The CDR3 is 15 residues long. CDR1 is SNHLY and CDR2 is FYNNEI in the germline V gene. Combining the CDR3 with reference TRBV2 and TRBJ2-7 gives the whole variable domain EPEVTQTPSHQVTQMGQEVILRCVPISNHLYFYWYRQILGQKVEFLVSFYNNEISEKSEIFDDQFSVERPDGSNFTLKIRSTKLEDSAMYFCASSDRPGGGDEQYFGPGTRLTVT.

The J gene is TRBJ1-2, the V gene TRBV6-1; TRBD1 aligns across 10 bases. This CDR3 is 15 amino acids long. The V gene's germline CDR1 is MNHNS and CDR2 SASEGT. J was trimmed by 3 bases and V by 1 base; bases with no gene match: 2. The CDR3 region has the DNA TGTGCCAGCAGTGAAGGACAGGGGGCTGACTATGGCTACACCTTC. Protein sequence: CASSEGQGADYGYTF.

This sequence joins TRBV10-2 and TRBJ2-1, with 10 bases fitting TRBD2. V lost 2 bases to trimming and J lost 3 bases; unmatched junction nucleotides: 4. Per germline, CDR1 WSHSY and CDR2 SAAADI. This CDR3 spans 16 amino acids. The CDR3 here is CASSEISGGNYNEQFF. The CDR3 DNA sequence: TGCGCCAGCAGTGAGATTAGCGGGGGGAACTACAATGAGCAGTTCTTC.

This rearrangement joins TRBV6-1 to TRBJ2-1, with TRBD2 matching 10 bases. The CDR3 sequence is 15 residues long. V lost 3 bases to trimming and J lost 4 bases; unmatched junction nucleotides: 3. Per the germline V gene, CDR1 is MNHNS and CDR2 is SASEGT. CDR3 sequence: CASSEGLARYNEQFF. Here the CDR3 DNA reads TGTGCCAGCAGTGAGGGACTAGCGAGATACAATGAGCAGTTCTTC.

The J gene is TRBJ2-1, the V gene TRBV2, with D possibly matching TRBD2 (6 bases). V dropped 3 bases and J dropped 4 bases, with 10 bases sitting between them. Germline CDR1 and CDR2: SNHLY and FYNNEI. The CDR3 has 14 residues. Written as DNA, the CDR3 is TGTGCCAGCAGTGACGCCGGGGGTTACAATGAGCAGTTCTTC. It yields the protein CASSDAGGYNEQFF.

V usage is TRBV7-9 and J usage is TRBJ2-2; 7 nucleotides match TRBD1. The CDR3 covers 11 residues. Germline V gene lookup returns CDR1 SEHNR and CDR2 FQNEAQ (reference sequence). After removal of 2 bases from V and 17 bases from J, the junction contained 5 bases not matched to a gene. CDR3 region: CASSLRDRPFF. The CDR3 bases are TGTGCCAGCAGCTTAAGGGACAGACCTTTTTTT.

CDR3 in amino acids: CASTKTAQTDTQYF. The CDR3 DNA follows: TGTGCCAGCACGAAGACAGCCCAGACAGATACGCAGTATTTT. This chain uses TRBV2 with TRBJ2-3, with D tentatively TRBD1 (5 bases). Trimming cost V 7 bases and J 3 bases, with 14 bases left between them. This CDR3 comprises 14 residues. The germline V gene has CDR1 SNHLY and CDR2 FYNNEI. The full variable domain, its missing parts supplied by reference TRBV2 and TRBJ2-3, is EPEVTQTPSHQVTQMGQEVILRCVPISNHLYFYWYRQILGQKVEFLVSFYNNEISEKSEIFDDQFSVERPDGSNFTLKIRSTKLEDSAMYFCASTKTAQTDTQYFGPGTRLTVL.

This chain links TRBV7-9 with TRBJ1-5; no firm D call. This CDR3 region has 14 residues. The V and J ends lost 5 bases and 0 bases respectively, with 8 bases between them. Germline CDR1 is SEHNR and CDR2 is FQNEAQ (reference sequence). The CDR3 bases are TGTGCCAGCAGCCGCGACATTAGCAATCAGCCCCAGCATTTT. This gives the protein CASSRDISNQPQHF.

The chain uses TRBV5-1 and TRBJ2-5, with 8 bases matching TRBD2. The germline gives CDR1 SGHRS, CDR2 YFSETQ. The V segment lost 1 base and the J segment 7 bases; nucleotides outside the gene matches: 6. This CDR3 contains 14 residues. DNA of the CDR3: TGCGCCAGCAGCTTGTCCGCGGGAGGTGGGACCCAGTACTTC. This codes for CASSLSAGGGTQYF.

The chain carries TRBV18 and TRBJ1-2, with D possibly being TRBD1 (6 bases). Germline values: CDR1 KGHSH, CDR2 LQKENI. The CDR3 is made up of 14 amino acids. Trimming took off 5 bases at V and 4 bases at J, with 14 bases between the two ends. The CDR3 spells CASSTGGGPYGYTF. Here the CDR3 DNA reads TGTGCCAGCTCAACCGGGGGGGGCCCCTATGGCTACACCTTC.

The chain recombines TRBV4-3 with TRBJ2-1; 7 bases align to TRBD1. The CDR3 covers 15 residues. With 1 base clipped from V and 7 bases from J, the junction kept 7 bases outside the gene matches. The germline CDR1 and CDR2 sequences are LGHNA and YSLEER. CDR3: CASSQGQGNLNEQFF. CDR3 in DNA: TGCGCCAGCAGCCAAGGACAGGGCAATTTGAATGAGCAGTTCTTC.

The chain links TRBV18 to TRBJ2-7; 7 nucleotides match TRBD2. CDR1 and CDR2 from the germline V gene are KGHSH and LQKENI. V was clipped by 4 bases and J by 0 bases; unmatched bases: 6. The CDR3 loop spans 15 amino acids. Written as DNA, the CDR3 is TGTGCCAGCTCACTTGCCGGGACTAACTCCTACGAGCAGTACTTC. It specifies CASSLAGTNSYEQYF.

The gene calls are TRBV5-4 and TRBJ2-1; the match to TRBD2 covers 7 bases. CDR1 and CDR2 (germline): SGHNT, YYREEE (reference sequence). This CDR3 spans 13 amino acids. The trim removed 5 bases at V and 7 bases at J, leaving 6 bases unmatched. The CDR3 DNA reads TGTGCCAGCAGTAGCGGACTAGTGAATGAGCAGTTCTTC. Protein product: CASSSGLVNEQFF. Full variable domain (remainder filled in from reference TRBV5-4 and TRBJ2-1): ETGVTQSPTHLIKTRGQQVTLRCSSQSGHNTVSWYQQALGQGPQFIFQYYREEENGRGNFPPRFSGLQFPNYSSELNVNALELDDSALYLCASSSGLVNEQFFGPGTRLTVL.

The V call is TRBV5-8, the J call TRBJ2-1; TRBD2 is a possible D gene (6 bases). V lost 6 bases, J lost 6 bases, and 16 bases lay in between. The germline V gene has CDR1 SGHTS and CDR2 YDEGEE. The CDR3 is 14 amino acids. CDR3 nucleotide sequence: TGTGCCAGCACCCCTCGGTTGCGGGGCAATGAGCAGTTCTTC. It translates to CASTPRLRGNEQFF. Supplemented by reference TRBV5-8 and TRBJ2-1, the full variable domain reads EAGVTQSPTHLIKTRGQQATLRCSPISGHTSVYWYQQALGLGLQFLLWYDEGEERNRGNFPPRFSGRQFPNYSSELNVNALELEDSALYLCASTPRLRGNEQFFGPGTRLTVL.

J is TRBJ2-5 and V is TRBV7-9; TRBD2 is a possible D gene (6 bases). CDR1 SEHNR and CDR2 FQNEAQ come from the germline V gene (reference sequence). CDR3 length: 14 residues. V was trimmed by 1 base and J by 7 bases, leaving 13 bases between them. In DNA, the CDR3 is TGTGCCAGCAGCTTAGTCGGGACTGAGGGGACCCAGTACTTC. As protein: CASSLVGTEGTQYF.